What follows are 21 T cell receptor beta chains derived from one specimen sequenced in a study of cytomegalovirus exposure and HLA in healthy donors. The primer mix had 60 Vbeta and 13 Jbeta primers. The table came from immunoSEQ multiplex PCR; TCRdb's copy has only in-frame clones and leaves some out. The sample holds some 90,000 clones; about 80% are singletons and the top ten take approximately 29%. The sample comprised PBMCs. The receptors here all came from a man aged 45-60 years in good health and CMV-seropositive.

On this clone itself: Since no conserved phenylalanine or tryptophan closes the CDR3, a read error is the likely cause. The V gene is TRBV4-1, the J gene TRBJ1-1; maybe TRBD1 (5 bases). Germline CDR1 MGHRA, CDR2 YSYEKL. The V and J ends lost 0 bases and 2 bases respectively, with 7 bases between them. The CDR3 length is 14 residues. CDR3 in DNA: TGCGCCAGCAGCCAAGATCAGGGAAACACTGAAGCTTTCCTT. Translated: CASSQDQGNTEAFL.

The chain joins TRBV7-9 to TRBJ2-2; 9 nucleotides line up with TRBD2. The junction had 7 bases not matched to a gene; V was cut back by 7 bases and J by 4 bases. CDR1 and CDR2 from the germline V gene are SEHNR and FQNEAQ (reference sequence). The CDR3 is made up of 15 amino acids. The CDR3 sequence: CASTVGGRATGELFF. The CDR3 DNA reads as TGTGCCAGCACCGTTGGCGGGAGGGCCACCGGGGAGCTGTTTTTT.

V is TRBV9 and J is TRBJ2-5, with a tentative D call TRBD1 (5 bases). The CDR3 has 16 amino acids. Trimming removed 3 bases at V and 2 bases at J, with 17 bases between. Germline V gene data show CDR1 as SGDLS and CDR2 as YYNGEE. Here the CDR3 DNA reads TGTGCCAGCAGCGAATTAATCTCGACAGTTCAAGAGACCCAGTACTTC. Protein sequence: CASSELISTVQETQYF.

The J gene is TRBJ2-1, the V gene TRBV7-9; a possible D gene is TRBD2 (6 bases). The CDR3 has 16 amino acids. CDR1 is SEHNR, CDR2 FQNEAQ, per germline (reference sequence). V shed 5 bases and J shed 0 bases, with 14 bases lying between them. The CDR3 DNA is TGTGCCAGCAGCCGACCGGGACTCAGCTCCTACAATGAGCAGTTCTTC. Protein product: CASSRPGLSSYNEQFF.

The gene calls are TRBV30 and TRBJ2-1; 9 bases fit TRBD2. Trimming removed 0 bases from V and 1 base from J; junction bases left unmatched: 1. CDR3 length equals 15 residues. Germline V gives CDR1 GTSNPN, CDR2 SVGIG (reference sequence). CDR3 region: CAWSVSGSSYNEQFF. CDR3 in DNA: TGTGCCTGGAGTGTTAGCGGGAGTTCCTACAATGAGCAGTTCTTC.

This sequence joins TRBV2 and TRBJ1-1; maybe TRBD1 (6 bases). V was clipped by 6 bases and J by 1 base, with 15 bases between them. CDR1 is SNHLY, CDR2 FYNNEI, per germline. The length of the CDR3 is 15 residues. CDR3 loop: CASSREGGTNTEAFF. The CDR3 DNA reads as TGTGCCAGCAGCCGAGAAGGGGGTACGAACACTGAAGCTTTCTTT.

Remarks on this clone: The germline gene is not matched at one end of the junction; a read error may be the cause. The CDR3 DNA reads TGCGCCAGCAGCCAACAACAGGGTTGGTCTGGGGCCAACGGCCTGACTTTC. Its protein product is CASSQQQGWSGANGLTF. V and J are TRBV4-1 and TRBJ2-6, with a weak D call TRBD1 (6 bases). The CDR3 length is 17 residues. From germline, CDR1 is MGHRA and CDR2 YSYEKL.

The V call is TRBV21-1, the J call TRBJ2-1; whether TRBD2, the table's D call, matches the DNA was not checked. TRBV21-1 is a pseudogene segment. The CDR3 runs to 16 residues. The CDR3 DNA reads as TGTGCCAGCAATCCCTATTCTGGGAGGTACTACAATGAGCAGTTCTTC. This codes for CASNPYSGRYYNEQFF.

The chain is built from TRBV25-1 and TRBJ2-7; tentatively, D is TRBD2 (5 bases). This CDR3 has 12 residues. Looked up from germline, CDR1 is MGHDK and CDR2 is SYGVNS. V lost 8 bases and J 2 bases, leaving 10 bases between the germline ends. In DNA, the CDR3 is TGTGCCAGCGAGGGCTTTACCTACGAGCAGTACTTC. Translating gives CASEGFTYEQYF.

The CDR3 coding sequence is TGTGCCAGCAGACAGGGGGACAGGGGTGTTAATGAAAAACTGTTTTTT. This sequence encodes CASRQGDRGVNEKLFF. V gene TRBV2 combines with J gene TRBJ1-4; 10 bases agree with TRBD1. V lost 6 bases and J lost 4; bases outside the gene matches: 8. The CDR3 spans 16 residues. Germline assignment: CDR1 SNHLY and CDR2 FYNNEI.

The J gene is TRBJ2-1, the V gene TRBV7-2; 7 bases are shared with TRBD1. V shed 5 bases, J shed 7 bases, and the junction held 11 bases outside the gene matches. The CDR3 runs to 15 residues. The germline CDR1 and CDR2 sequences are SGHTA and FQGNSA. Written as DNA, the CDR3 is TGTGCCAGCAGCCTCGACAGGGTCTCGCGGAATGAGCAGTTCTTC. It specifies CASSLDRVSRNEQFF.

The J gene is TRBJ1-3, the V gene TRBV2; D unclear. Germline V CDR1 and CDR2: SNHLY, FYNNEI. The CDR3 spans 15 residues. V dropped 1 base and J dropped 0 bases, with 7 bases sitting between them. The CDR3 protein is CASSEDGHSGNTIYF. CDR3 coding DNA: TGTGCCAGCAGTGAAGATGGCCACTCTGGAAACACCATATATTTT.

V gene TRBV7-8 combines with J gene TRBJ2-3, with TRBD2 matching over 11 bases. Trimming at V came to 4 bases and at J to 0 bases, leaving 3 bases not matched to a gene. Germline V gene data show CDR1 as SGHVS and CDR2 as FQNEAQ. The CDR3 loop spans 16 amino acids. This CDR3 is CASSYGTSGSTDTQYF. The CDR3 coding sequence is TGTGCCAGCAGCTACGGGACTAGCGGTAGCACAGATACGCAGTATTTT.

This chain joins TRBV9 and TRBJ2-5; D perhaps matches TRBD2 (7 bases). CDR3 length: 18 residues. The germline gives CDR1 SGDLS, CDR2 YYNGEE. V was cut by 0 bases and J by 5 bases, with 23 bases left in between. CDR3 sequence (DNA): TGTGCCAGCAGCGTAGGGGTTCGGGGGGCGTCTGGGTTGGAGACCCAGTACTTC. Translation: CASSVGVRGASGLETQYF. Full variable domain (rest looked up from reference TRBV9 and TRBJ2-5): DSGVTQTPKHLITATGQRVTLRCSPRSGDLSVYWYQQSLDQGLQFLIQYYNGEERAKGNILERFSAQQFPDLHSELNLSSLELGDSALYFCASSVGVRGASGLETQYFGPGTRLLVL.

The chain has TRBV25-1 and TRBJ1-4, with 8 bases matching TRBD1. Unmatched junction bases numbered 9, after V lost 1 base and J lost 8 bases. Germline CDR1 and CDR2: MGHDK and SYGVNS. There are 16 residues in the CDR3. CDR3 sequence (DNA): TGTGCCAGCAGTGAATTTCAGCAGGGGGCGAGGGAAAAACTGTTTTTT. Protein: CASSEFQQGAREKLFF.

The rearrangement uses TRBV2 and TRBJ1-2, with D possibly TRBD1 on 5 matching bases. Per the germline V gene, CDR1 is SNHLY and CDR2 is FYNNEI. V was trimmed by 4 bases and J by 8 bases, leaving 11 bases between them. The length of the CDR3 is 12 residues. The CDR3 DNA is TGTGCCAGCAGTGTCTCGGGGGAAGGCTACACCTTC. It is translated as CASSVSGEGYTF. The full variable domain, in which reference TRBV2 and TRBJ1-2 provide the parts outside the CDR3, is EPEVTQTPSHQVTQMGQEVILRCVPISNHLYFYWYRQILGQKVEFLVSFYNNEISEKSEIFDDQFSVERPDGSNFTLKIRSTKLEDSAMYFCASSVSGEGYTFGSGTRLTVV.

The chain carries TRBV6-1 and TRBJ1-3, with D possibly TRBD1 on 6 matching bases. Germline lookup yields CDR1 MNHNS and CDR2 SASEGT. The V gene lost 5 bases and the J gene lost 0 bases, with 8 bases spanning the gap. There are 14 residues in the CDR3. This CDR3 reads CASSLGGSGNTIYF. The CDR3 DNA sequence: TGTGCCAGCAGTTTAGGGGGCTCTGGAAACACCATATATTTT.

In this sample, this clone turned up a few times. This chain uses TRBV4-1 with TRBJ1-2; TRBD1 agrees at 7 bases. From germline, CDR1 is MGHRA and CDR2 YSYEKL. The CDR3 has 15 amino acids. Germline trimming cut 0 bases from V and 5 bases from J; bases unmatched to any gene: 6. CDR3 nucleotide sequence: TGCGCCAGCAGCCAAGATTTCGGGACAGATTATGGCTACACCTTC. It specifies CASSQDFGTDYGYTF.

The CDR3 is CAWIEGQGFYEQYF. CDR3 in DNA: TGTGCCTGGATAGAGGGACAGGGTTTCTACGAGCAGTACTTC. The chain joins TRBV30 to TRBJ2-7; 9 positions agree with TRBD1. This CDR3 is built from 14 residues. V dropped 4 bases and J dropped 3; count of bases not matched to a gene: 7. Germline CDR1 reads GTSNPN; CDR2 reads SVGIG (reference sequence).

This clone was seen a few times. The rearrangement joins TRBV5-1 to TRBJ1-2; D is possibly TRBD1 (5 bases). CDR1 and CDR2 (germline): SGHRS, YFSETQ. The germline V and J ends were trimmed by 4 bases and 8 bases, with 18 bases remaining between them. The CDR3 runs to 14 residues. CDR3: CASSPGTPEEGYTF. In DNA, the CDR3 is TGCGCCAGCAGCCCCGGGACTCCGGAAGAAGGCTACACCTTC.

In its sample, this clone is medium-sized. The chain couples TRBV27 to TRBJ2-7; 9 bases map to TRBD1. The V gene's germline CDR1 is MNHEY and CDR2 SMNVEV (reference sequence). The length of the CDR3 is 14 residues. With V trimmed by 2 bases and J by 4 bases, 3 bases remained unmatched. CDR3 in amino acids: CASSLRGQGYEQYF. The CDR3 DNA is TGTGCCAGCAGTTTAAGGGGACAGGGATACGAGCAGTACTTC.